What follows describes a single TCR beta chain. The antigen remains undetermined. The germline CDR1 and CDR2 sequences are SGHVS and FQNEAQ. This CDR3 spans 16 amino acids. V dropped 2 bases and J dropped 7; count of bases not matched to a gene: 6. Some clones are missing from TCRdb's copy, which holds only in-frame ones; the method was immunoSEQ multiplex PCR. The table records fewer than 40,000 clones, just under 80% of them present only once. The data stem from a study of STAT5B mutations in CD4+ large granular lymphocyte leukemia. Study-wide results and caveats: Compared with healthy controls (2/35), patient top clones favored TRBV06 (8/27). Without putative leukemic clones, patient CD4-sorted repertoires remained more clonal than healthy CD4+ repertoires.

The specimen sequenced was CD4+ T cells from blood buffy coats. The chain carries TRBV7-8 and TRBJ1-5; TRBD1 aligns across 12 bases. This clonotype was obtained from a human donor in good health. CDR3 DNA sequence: TGTGCCAGCAGCTTAATGGGACAGGGGGCTCAACAGCCCCAGCATTTT. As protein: CASSLMGQGAQQPQHF.